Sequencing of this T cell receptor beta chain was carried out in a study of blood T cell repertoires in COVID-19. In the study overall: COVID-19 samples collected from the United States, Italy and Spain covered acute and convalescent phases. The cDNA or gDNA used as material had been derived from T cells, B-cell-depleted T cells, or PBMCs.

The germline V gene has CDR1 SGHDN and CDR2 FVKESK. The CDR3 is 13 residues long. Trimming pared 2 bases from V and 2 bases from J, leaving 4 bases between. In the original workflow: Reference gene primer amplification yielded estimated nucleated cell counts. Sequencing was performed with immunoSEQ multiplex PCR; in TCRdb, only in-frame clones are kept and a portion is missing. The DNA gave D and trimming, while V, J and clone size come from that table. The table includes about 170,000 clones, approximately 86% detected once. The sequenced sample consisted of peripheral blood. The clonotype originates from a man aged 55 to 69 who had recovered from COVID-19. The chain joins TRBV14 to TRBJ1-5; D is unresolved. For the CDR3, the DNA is TGTGCCAGCAGCCAATCAGGCAATCAGCCCCAGCATTTT. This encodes CASSQSGNQPQHF.